Sequencing of this TCR beta chain was carried out in a study of identical twins. Study-wide results and limits: Out-of-frame alpha sequences that twins shared showed excess low generation probability. While abundant cord blood beta clonotypes carried fewer insertions, memory repertoires showed no such pattern. Analyses based on zero insertions could be partly confounded by invariant MAIT and iNKT cells.

Notes on this clonotype: Its antigen is still unknown.

Between the trimmed V and J ends, which lost 4 bases and 2 bases, there was a span of 15 bases. Germline V gives CDR1 LGHDT, CDR2 YNNKEL (reference sequence). The CDR3 consists of 15 residues. Through template switching, a universal primer site was introduced, and the cDNA contained unique molecular identifiers. Each CDR3 protein is one row after TCRdb ran MiXCR on the 5' RACE reads. This table has 1.5 million to 2 million distinct CDR3 sequences, about 32% appearing once. V is TRBV3-1 and J is TRBJ2-7; maybe TRBD2 (5 bases). The clonotype comes from a newborn girl in good health. What was sequenced was cord blood. The CDR3, as DNA: TGTGCCAGCAGCCTAAGAGGTAGCGTGGCCTACGAGCAGTACTTC. Its translation is CASSLRGSVAYEQYF.